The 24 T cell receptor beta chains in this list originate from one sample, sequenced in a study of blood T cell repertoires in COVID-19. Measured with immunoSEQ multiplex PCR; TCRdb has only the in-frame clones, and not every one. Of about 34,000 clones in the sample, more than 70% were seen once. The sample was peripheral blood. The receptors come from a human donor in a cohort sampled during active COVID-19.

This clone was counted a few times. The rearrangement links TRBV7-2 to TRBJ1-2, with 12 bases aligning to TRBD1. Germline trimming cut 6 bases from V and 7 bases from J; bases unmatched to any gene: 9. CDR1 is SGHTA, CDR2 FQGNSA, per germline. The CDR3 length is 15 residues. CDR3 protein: CASSRGDRGLGGYTF. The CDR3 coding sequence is TGTGCCAGCAGTCGAGGGGACAGGGGGCTTGGTGGCTACACCTTC.

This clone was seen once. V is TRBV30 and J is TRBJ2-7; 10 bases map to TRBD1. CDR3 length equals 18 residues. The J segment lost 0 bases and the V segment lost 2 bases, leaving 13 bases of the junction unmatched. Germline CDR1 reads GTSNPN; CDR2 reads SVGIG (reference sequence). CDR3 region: CAWSLGTGAVIYSYEQYF. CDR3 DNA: TGTGCCTGGAGTTTGGGGACAGGGGCAGTAATTTACTCCTACGAGCAGTACTTC. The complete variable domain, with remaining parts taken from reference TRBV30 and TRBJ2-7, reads SQTIHQWPATLVQPVGSPLSLECTVEGTSNPNLYWYRQAAGRGLQLLFYSVGIGQISSEVPQNLSASRPQDRQFILSSKKLLLSDSGFYLCAWSLGTGAVIYSYEQYFGPGTRLTVT.

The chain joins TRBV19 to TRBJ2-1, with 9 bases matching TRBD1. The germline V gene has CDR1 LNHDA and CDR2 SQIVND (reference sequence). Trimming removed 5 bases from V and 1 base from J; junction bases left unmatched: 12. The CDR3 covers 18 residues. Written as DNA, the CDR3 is TGTGCCAGTAGTCCTCGCAAAGGGACAGGGCCTTCCTACAATGAGCAGTTCTTC. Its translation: CASSPRKGTGPSYNEQFF.

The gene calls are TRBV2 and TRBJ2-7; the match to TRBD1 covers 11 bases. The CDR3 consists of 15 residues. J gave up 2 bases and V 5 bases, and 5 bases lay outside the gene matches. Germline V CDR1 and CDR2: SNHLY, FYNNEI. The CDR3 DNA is TGTGCCAGCAGTCCCCCGGGACAGGGGGCCTACGAGCAGTACTTC. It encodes CASSPPGQGAYEQYF.

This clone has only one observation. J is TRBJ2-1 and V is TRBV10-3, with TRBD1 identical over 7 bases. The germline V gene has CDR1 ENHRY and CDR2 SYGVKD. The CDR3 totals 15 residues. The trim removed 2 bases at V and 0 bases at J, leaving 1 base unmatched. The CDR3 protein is CAISERGHSYNEQFF. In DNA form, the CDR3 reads TGTGCCATCAGTGAGAGGGGGCACTCCTACAATGAGCAGTTCTTC.

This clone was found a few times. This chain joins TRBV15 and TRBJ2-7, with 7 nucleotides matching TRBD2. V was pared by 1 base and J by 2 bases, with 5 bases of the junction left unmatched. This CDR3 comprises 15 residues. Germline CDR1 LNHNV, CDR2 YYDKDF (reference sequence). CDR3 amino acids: CATSRGGGSAYEQYF. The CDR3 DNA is TGTGCCACCAGCAGAGGGGGGGGGAGCGCCTACGAGCAGTACTTC. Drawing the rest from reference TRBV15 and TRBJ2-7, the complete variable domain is DAMVIQNPRYQVTQFGKPVTLSCSQTLNHNVMYWYQQKSSQAPKLLFHYYDKDFNNEADTPDNFQSRRPNTSFCFLDIRSPGLGDTAMYLCATSRGGGSAYEQYFGPGTRLTVT.

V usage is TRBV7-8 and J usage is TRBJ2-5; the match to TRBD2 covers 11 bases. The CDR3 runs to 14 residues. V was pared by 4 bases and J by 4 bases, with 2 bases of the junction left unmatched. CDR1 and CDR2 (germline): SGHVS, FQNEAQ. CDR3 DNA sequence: TGTGCCAGCAGCTCTACTAGCGGGGGAGAGACCCAGTACTTC. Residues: CASSSTSGGETQYF.

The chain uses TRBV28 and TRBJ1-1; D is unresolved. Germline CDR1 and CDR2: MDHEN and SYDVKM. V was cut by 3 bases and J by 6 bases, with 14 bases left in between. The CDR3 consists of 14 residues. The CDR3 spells CASSFPPRVPEAFF. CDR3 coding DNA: TGTGCCAGCAGTTTCCCCCCGAGGGTCCCTGAAGCTTTCTTT.

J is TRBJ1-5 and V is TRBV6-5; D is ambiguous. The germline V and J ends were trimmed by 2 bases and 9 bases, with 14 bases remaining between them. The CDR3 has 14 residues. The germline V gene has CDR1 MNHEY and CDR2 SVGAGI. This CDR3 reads CASSYLGRERPQHF. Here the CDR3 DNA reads TGTGCCAGCAGTTACCTCGGCCGGGAAAGGCCCCAGCATTTT.

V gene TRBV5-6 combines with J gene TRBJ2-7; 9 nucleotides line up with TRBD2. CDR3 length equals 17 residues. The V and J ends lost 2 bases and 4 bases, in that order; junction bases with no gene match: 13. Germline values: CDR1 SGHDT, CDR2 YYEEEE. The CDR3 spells CASSFFSSRREGYEQYF. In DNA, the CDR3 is TGTGCCAGCAGCTTCTTCTCCTCACGGCGGGAGGGTTACGAGCAGTACTTC.

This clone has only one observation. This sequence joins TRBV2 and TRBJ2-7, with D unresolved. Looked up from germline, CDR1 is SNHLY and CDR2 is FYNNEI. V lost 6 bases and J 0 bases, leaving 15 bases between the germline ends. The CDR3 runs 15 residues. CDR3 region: CASRYGRQSSYEQYF. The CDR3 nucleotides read TGTGCCAGCAGGTACGGCAGGCAAAGCTCCTACGAGCAGTACTTC.

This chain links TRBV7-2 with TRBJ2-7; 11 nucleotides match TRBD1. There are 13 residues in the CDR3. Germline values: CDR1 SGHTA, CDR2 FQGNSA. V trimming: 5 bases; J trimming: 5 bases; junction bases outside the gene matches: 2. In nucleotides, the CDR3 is TGTGCCAGCAGCCGGGACAGGGGGGACGAGCAGTACTTC. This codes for CASSRDRGDEQYF. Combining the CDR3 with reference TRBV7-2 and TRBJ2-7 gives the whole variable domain GAGVSQSPSNKVTEKGKDVELRCDPISGHTALYWYRQSLGQGLEFLIYFQGNSAPDKSGLPSDRFSAERTGGSVSTLTIQRTQQEDSAVYLCASSRDRGDEQYFGPGTRLTVT.

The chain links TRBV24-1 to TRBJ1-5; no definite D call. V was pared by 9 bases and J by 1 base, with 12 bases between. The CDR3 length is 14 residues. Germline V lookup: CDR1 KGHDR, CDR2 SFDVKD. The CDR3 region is CATPVNKSNQPQHF. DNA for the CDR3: TGTGCCACCCCAGTAAACAAGAGCAATCAGCCCCAGCATTTT.

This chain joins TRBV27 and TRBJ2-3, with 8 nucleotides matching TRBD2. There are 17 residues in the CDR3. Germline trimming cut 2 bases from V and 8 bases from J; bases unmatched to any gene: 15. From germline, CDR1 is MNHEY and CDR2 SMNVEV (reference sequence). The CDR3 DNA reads TGTGCCAGCAGTTTAGTTCGGTGGGGCGGGGGGATGGTTACGCAGTATTTT. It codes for CASSLVRWGGGMVTQYF.

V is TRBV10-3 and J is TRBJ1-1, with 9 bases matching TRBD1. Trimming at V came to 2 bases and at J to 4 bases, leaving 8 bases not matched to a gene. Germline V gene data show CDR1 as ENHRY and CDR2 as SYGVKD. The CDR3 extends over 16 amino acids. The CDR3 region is CAISEPRTGVRTEAFF. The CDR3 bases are TGTGCCATCAGTGAGCCGAGGACAGGGGTGCGCACTGAAGCTTTCTTT.

The CDR3 spells CASSPGQQNQPQHF. DNA for the CDR3: TGTGCCAGCAGCCCTGGACAGCAGAATCAGCCCCAGCATTTT. The J gene is TRBJ1-5, the V gene TRBV11-2, with D maybe TRBD1 (6 bases). CDR1 SGHAT and CDR2 FQNNGV come from the germline V gene. The CDR3 consists of 14 residues. The germline V and J ends were trimmed by 5 bases and 4 bases, with 12 bases remaining between them.

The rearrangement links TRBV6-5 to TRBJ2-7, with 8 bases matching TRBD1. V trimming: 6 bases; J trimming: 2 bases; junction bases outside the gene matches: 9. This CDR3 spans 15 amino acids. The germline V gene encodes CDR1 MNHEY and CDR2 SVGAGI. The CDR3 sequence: CASRARQGATYEQYF. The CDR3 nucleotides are TGTGCCAGCAGGGCCCGGCAGGGGGCGACCTACGAGCAGTACTTC.

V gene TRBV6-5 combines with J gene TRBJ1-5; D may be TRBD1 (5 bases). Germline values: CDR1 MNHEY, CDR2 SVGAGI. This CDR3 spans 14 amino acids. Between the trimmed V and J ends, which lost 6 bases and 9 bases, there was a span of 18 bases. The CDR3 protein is CASSPLGQGRPQHF. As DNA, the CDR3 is TGTGCCAGCAGCCCCTTGGGTCAGGGTAGGCCCCAGCATTTT.

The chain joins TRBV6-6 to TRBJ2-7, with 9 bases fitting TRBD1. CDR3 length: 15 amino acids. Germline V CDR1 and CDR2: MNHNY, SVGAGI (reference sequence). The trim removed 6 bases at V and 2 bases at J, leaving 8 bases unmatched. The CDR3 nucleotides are TGTGCCAGCAGCTCCGGGACAGGGAGGCCCTACGAGCAGTACTTC. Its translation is CASSSGTGRPYEQYF.

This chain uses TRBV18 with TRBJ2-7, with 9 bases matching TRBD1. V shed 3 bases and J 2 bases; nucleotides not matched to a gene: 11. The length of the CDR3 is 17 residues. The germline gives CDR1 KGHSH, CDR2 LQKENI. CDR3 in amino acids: CASSPGQGRGSTYEQYF. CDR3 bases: TGTGCCAGCTCACCGGGACAGGGAAGAGGGTCAACCTACGAGCAGTACTTC.

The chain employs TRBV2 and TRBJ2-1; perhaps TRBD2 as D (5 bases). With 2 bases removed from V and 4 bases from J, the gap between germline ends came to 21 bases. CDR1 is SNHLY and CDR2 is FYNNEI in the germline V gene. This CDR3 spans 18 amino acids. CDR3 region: CASSERAPIATLYNEQFF. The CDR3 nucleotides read TGTGCCAGCAGTGAAAGGGCACCAATAGCGACTCTTTACAATGAGCAGTTCTTC.

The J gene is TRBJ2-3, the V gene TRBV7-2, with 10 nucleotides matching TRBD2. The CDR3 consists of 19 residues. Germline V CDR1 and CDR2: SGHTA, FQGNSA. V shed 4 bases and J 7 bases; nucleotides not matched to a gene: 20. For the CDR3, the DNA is TGTGCCAGCAGCTCGCCGGGGGGGGTTAGCGGGAGGCCCAGTAATACGCAGTATTTT. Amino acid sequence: CASSSPGGVSGRPSNTQYF.

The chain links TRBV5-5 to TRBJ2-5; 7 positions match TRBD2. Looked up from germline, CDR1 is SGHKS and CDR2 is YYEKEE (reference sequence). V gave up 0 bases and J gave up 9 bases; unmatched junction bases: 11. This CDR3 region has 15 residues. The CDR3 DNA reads TGTGCCAGCAGCTTGGGGGCTAGCGGCCTAGGGGCCCAGTACTTC. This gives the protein CASSLGASGLGAQYF.

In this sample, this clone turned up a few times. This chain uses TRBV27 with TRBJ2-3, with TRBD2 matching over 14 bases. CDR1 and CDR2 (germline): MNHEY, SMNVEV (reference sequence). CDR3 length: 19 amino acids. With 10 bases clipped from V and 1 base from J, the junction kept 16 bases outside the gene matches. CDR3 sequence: CATPWTSGGFLCGTDTQYF. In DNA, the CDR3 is TGTGCCACTCCCTGGACTAGCGGGGGGTTTTTGTGTGGCACAGATACGCAGTATTTT.